This TCR beta chain is from a study of blood T cell repertoires in COVID-19. For the study at large: The cDNA or gDNA used as material had been derived from T cells, B-cell-depleted T cells, or PBMCs.

Germline CDR1 reads SNHLY; CDR2 reads FYNNEI. This CDR3 contains 17 residues. Trimming shortened V by 6 bases and J by 3 bases, and 21 bases separated the two germline ends. Per the authors' pipeline: Nucleated cell number was recorded as an estimate derived from reference gene primer amplification. The repertoire was sequenced with immunoSEQ multiplex PCR; TCRdb's copy has only in-frame clones and lacks some. V, J and clone size were drawn from that table, and D and trimming were deduced from the DNA. The sample comprises 150,000 or so clones, approximately 77% of which are singletons, and around 18% rests with the top ten. Participant-reported clinical history was the basis for cohort assignment. This clone was seen only a few times.

The genes are TRBV2 and TRBJ1-5, with D unresolved. The TCR originated in a man aged 60-69 years who had recovered from COVID-19. Sequenced sample: PBMCs or T cells enriched from blood (not recorded which). CDR3 residues: CASRPRSTPSYNQPQHF. The DNA for the CDR3 is TGTGCCAGCAGACCTCGGTCAACCCCTTCTTACAATCAGCCCCAGCATTTT.